The 21 T cell receptor beta chains given below trace back to one sample, sequenced in a study of vaccination and CD4 T cells after COVID-19. Antigens for these TCRs are unknown. Documented treatment: 10-day PBMC culture with coronavirus spike peptide pools or control peptides (ViraFEST assay). The Oncomine TCR Beta short-read assay was what sequenced the DNA obtained from cultured CD4+ T cells. TCRdb called the PCR reads again in MiXCR, with one record for every CDR3 protein. The sample has some 16,000 distinct CDR3 sequences, 35% to 50% seen once; the top ten hold around 6.6%. Source: CD4+ T cells from blood, cultured in vitro, taken after SARS-CoV-2 vaccination. The receptors shown here come from a human donor who had recovered from COVID-19.

J is TRBJ2-7 and V is TRBV10-1; a weak D match, TRBD2 (5 bases). Germline CDR1 reads WNHNN; CDR2 reads SYGVQD (reference sequence). Deletions cut 6 bases from V and 9 bases from J, with 18 bases between. The CDR3 consists of 13 residues. The CDR3 loop is CASRILETLGQYF. As DNA, the CDR3 is TGCGCCAGCAGGATACTAGAAACTCTCGGGCAGTACTTC.

In this sample, this clonotype is medium-sized. The chain links TRBV11-3 to TRBJ2-2; no clear D. The germline gives CDR1 SGHNT, CDR2 YENEEA. V was cut by 2 bases and J by 0 bases, with 1 base left in between. This CDR3 is 13 amino acids long. The CDR3: CASSLTNTGELFF. The CDR3, as DNA: TGTGCCAGCAGCTTAACGAACACCGGGGAGCTGTTTTTT.

The chain has TRBV4-1 and TRBJ2-7; TRBD1 is a possible D gene (6 bases). Trimming shortened V by 4 bases and J by 3 bases, and 28 bases separated the two germline ends. Germline assignment: CDR1 MGHRA and CDR2 YSYEKL. This CDR3 comprises 19 residues. CDR3 DNA: TGCGCCAGCAGCCCGCCCCTCGGACAGTGGACAAAAGAGGTCTACGAGCAGTACTTC. Protein: CASSPPLGQWTKEVYEQYF.

This clonotype was counted a single time. This chain uses TRBV18 with TRBJ1-1; D is unresolved. V gave up 1 base and J gave up 0 bases, with 12 bases separating them. The CDR3 contains 16 residues. The germline gives CDR1 KGHSH, CDR2 LQKENI. CDR3 sequence: CASSPRLVTMNTEAFF. The CDR3 DNA reads TGTGCCAGCTCACCACGGTTGGTGACCATGAACACTGAAGCTTTCTTT.

The chain uses TRBV29-1 and TRBJ2-7; D gene ambiguous. Trimming took off 7 bases at V and 3 bases at J, with 13 bases between the two ends. CDR3 size: 12 residues. Looked up from germline, CDR1 is SQVTM and CDR2 is ANQGSEA. The CDR3 spells CSATGPNYEQYF. CDR3 nucleotides: TGCAGCGCTACCGGACCTAACTACGAGCAGTACTTC.

The chain couples TRBV6-1 to TRBJ2-5; 7 bases are shared with TRBD2. CDR3 length: 14 amino acids. CDR1 and CDR2 from the germline V gene are MNHNS and SASEGT. The ends lost 4 bases at V and 4 bases at J; junction bases unmatched: 6. The DNA for the CDR3 is TGTGCCAGCAGTGCAGGGAGGGGAGTAGAGACCCAGTACTTC. This sequence encodes CASSAGRGVETQYF.

For the CDR3, the DNA is TGCAGTGCTAGAATAGCGGGAGCCTACGAGCAGTACTTC. It is translated as CSARIAGAYEQYF. This chain connects TRBV20-1 to TRBJ2-7, with 9 positions matching TRBD2. Trimming cost V 2 bases and J 2 bases; bases outside gene matches: 1. The CDR3 runs 13 residues. Germline values: CDR1 DFQATT, CDR2 SNEGSKA (reference sequence).

V gene TRBV29-1 combines with J gene TRBJ2-7; 7 bases agree with TRBD2. The CDR3 is 13 residues long. J was trimmed by 6 bases and V by 2 bases; bases with no gene match: 7. The germline V gene encodes CDR1 SQVTM and CDR2 ANQGSEA. CDR3: CSVELAGVGEQYF. The CDR3, as DNA: TGCAGCGTTGAATTGGCGGGAGTGGGCGAGCAGTACTTC.

In nucleotides, the CDR3 is TGCAGTGCCAAAGGCACAGGAGCCCTCTACGAGCAGTACTTC. This sequence encodes CSAKGTGALYEQYF. The V call is TRBV20-1, the J call TRBJ2-7, with D perhaps matching TRBD1 (5 bases). Germline CDR1 and CDR2: DFQATT and SNEGSKA (reference sequence). The V and J ends lost 6 bases and 3 bases respectively, with 18 bases between them. This CDR3 is 14 amino acids long.

This chain connects TRBV27 to TRBJ1-5; no firm D call. Trimming left V 3 bases short and J 0 bases short, with 3 bases between. CDR3 size: 13 residues. Germline V lookup: CDR1 MNHEY, CDR2 SMNVEV (reference sequence). The CDR3 nucleotides are TGTGCCAGCAGTTTTTATAGCAATCAGCCCCAGCATTTT. Amino acids: CASSFYSNQPQHF.

The chain couples TRBV19 to TRBJ2-7; TRBD2 matches 13 bases. From germline, CDR1 is LNHDA and CDR2 SQIVND (reference sequence). The CDR3 runs 15 residues. Trimming took 5 bases from V and 3 from J; bases not matched to a gene: 4. The CDR3 protein is CASSRGLAGVYEQYF. CDR3 DNA: TGTGCCAGTAGTCGTGGACTAGCGGGAGTCTACGAGCAGTACTTC.

The chain recombines TRBV27 with TRBJ1-4; possible D gene TRBD1, 5 bases. Germline CDR1 and CDR2: MNHEY and SMNVEV (reference sequence). The V end lost 7 bases, the J end lost 1 base, and 13 bases lay between the germline ends. This CDR3 comprises 15 residues. The CDR3 sequence: CASTDRDGTNEKLFF. CDR3 bases: TGTGCCAGCACCGACCGGGACGGAACTAATGAAAAACTGTTTTTT.

The chain joins TRBV29-1 to TRBJ2-1; a weak D match, TRBD2 (6 bases). CDR1 and CDR2 from the germline V gene are SQVTM and ANQGSEA. The CDR3 contains 14 residues. Trimming shortened V by 3 bases and J by 5 bases, and 14 bases separated the two germline ends. The CDR3 sequence: CSVDRTNTNNEQFF. For the CDR3, the DNA is TGCAGCGTTGATAGGACTAATACAAACAATGAGCAGTTCTTC.

The chain has TRBV2 and TRBJ1-3; D ambiguous. The CDR3 runs 15 residues. V was pared by 3 bases and J by 0 bases, with 9 bases between. The germline CDR1 and CDR2 sequences are SNHLY and FYNNEI. Here the CDR3 reads CASSDTVNSGNTIYF. DNA of the CDR3: TGTGCCAGCAGTGACACCGTGAACTCTGGAAACACCATATATTTT.

The sample holds a few counts of this clonotype. The chain links TRBV25-1 to TRBJ2-1; 7 bases align to TRBD1. V was clipped by 7 bases and J by 7 bases; unmatched bases: 7. The CDR3 runs 13 residues. CDR1 MGHDK and CDR2 SYGVNS come from the germline V gene. In DNA, the CDR3 is TGTGCCAGCACCGACAGGGTTTGGAATGAGCAGTTCTTC. Residues: CASTDRVWNEQFF.

The chain has TRBV30 and TRBJ1-5; D is perhaps TRBD1 (6 bases). V gave up 3 bases and J gave up 4 bases, with 10 bases separating them. This CDR3 comprises 13 residues. The germline V gene has CDR1 GTSNPN and CDR2 SVGIG (reference sequence). The CDR3 coding sequence is TGTGCCTGGAGGGGGGGGGCTAATCAGCCCCAGCATTTT. Protein product: CAWRGGANQPQHF.

The CDR3 bases are TGTGCCAGCAGCTTACGGGATACGCAGTATTTT. Amino acids: CASSLRDTQYF. The V gene is TRBV7-2, the J gene TRBJ2-3, with unresolved D. CDR3 length equals 11 residues. Germline V gene sequence: CDR1 SGHTA, CDR2 FQGNSA. V shed 2 bases and J shed 6 bases, with 3 bases lying between them.

This clonotype was counted only a few times. The V call is TRBV27, the J call TRBJ1-1, with 9 positions matching TRBD1. CDR3 length: 16 amino acids. The germline V gene has CDR1 MNHEY and CDR2 SMNVEV (reference sequence). J lost 1 base, V lost 3 bases, and 6 bases had no gene match. CDR3 DNA: TGTGCCAGCAGTTTCCGTGACAGGGGGAGGAACACTGAAGCTTTCTTT. Its protein is CASSFRDRGRNTEAFF.

This clonotype was detected a few times. The chain is built from TRBV24-1 and TRBJ2-5; perhaps TRBD2 as D (5 bases). Deletions cut 4 bases from V and 5 bases from J, with 10 bases between. In germline, CDR1 is KGHDR, CDR2 SFDVKD. This CDR3 is built from 13 residues. The CDR3 loop is CATSEGSRETQYF. The CDR3 DNA follows: TGTGCCACCAGTGAGGGGAGTCGGGAGACCCAGTACTTC.

This clonotype was seen a few times. The chain has TRBV7-2 and TRBJ2-3; no firm D call. Per the germline V gene, CDR1 is SGHTA and CDR2 is FQGNSA. This CDR3 contains 14 residues. Trimming took 4 bases from V and 4 from J, leaving 12 bases between them. CDR3 region: CASSSRTTSDTQYF. CDR3 in DNA: TGTGCCAGCAGCTCAAGGACCACGTCAGATACGCAGTATTTT.

CDR3 loop: CASSLSGGAANTGELFF. The CDR3 DNA reads TGTGCCAGCAGCCTTTCCGGTGGGGCCGCGAACACCGGGGAGCTGTTTTTT. The rearrangement uses TRBV7-3 and TRBJ2-2, with a possible D match to TRBD1 (5 bases). The CDR3 runs 17 residues. V lost 5 bases to trimming and J lost 0 bases, with 16 bases between them. Germline V gene sequence: CDR1 SGHTA, CDR2 FQGTGA. The complete variable domain, with remaining parts taken from reference TRBV7-3 and TRBJ2-2, reads GAGVSQTPSNKVTEKGKYVELRCDPISGHTALYWYRQSLGQGPEFLIYFQGTGAADDSGLPNDRFFAVRPEGSVSTLKIQRTERGDSAVYLCASSLSGGAANTGELFFGEGSRLTVL.